The entry that follows covers one TCR beta chain sequence. Its matching antigen is unknown. The protocol was immunoSEQ multiplex PCR, while the TCRdb copy is restricted to in-frame clones and leaves out a portion. The repertoire consists of nearly 600,000 clones, with nearly 97% occurring once and the leading ten covering 0.09% to 0.13%. CD45RO-negative, CCR7-positively selected cells formed the naive CD8 fraction, excluding terminally differentiated effector memory CD45RA+ cells. Healthy HIV-negative adults with no recent acute infections or vaccinations were recruited as donors. These data come from a study of shared clonotypes between healthy human individuals. Study outcomes and limitations: Clonotypes shared by all four sorted-subset donors had higher generation probabilities than non-shared clonotypes. Sampling covered blood only; tissue repertoires likely differ.

The ends lost 1 base at V and 6 bases at J; junction bases unmatched: 8. The CDR3 covers 15 residues. Germline lookup yields CDR1 MGHRA and CDR2 YSYEKL. The clonotype originates from a woman in her thirties in good health. Source material: naive CD8+ T cells sorted from blood. This rearrangement joins TRBV4-1 to TRBJ2-7, with 8 positions matching TRBD1. The CDR3 DNA reads as TGCGCCAGCAGCCAAGCCGGACAGGGCGATCGCGAGCAGTACTTC. Residues: CASSQAGQGDREQYF.